This T cell receptor (beta chain) is drawn from a study of cytomegalovirus exposure and HLA in healthy donors. Germline CDR1 SGHDT, CDR2 YYEEEE. The CDR3 sequence is 15 residues long. Germline trimming cut 4 bases from V and 8 bases from J; bases unmatched to any gene: 11. Overall study results and limits: Later analysis associated a missense DCLRE1C variant with TCR beta V- and J-gene trimming.

Amplification used 60 Vbeta primers and 13 Jbeta primers. Sequencing was performed with immunoSEQ multiplex PCR; in TCRdb, only in-frame clones are kept and a portion is missing. The repertoire holds over 150,000 clones, with more than 70% as singletons. On this clone itself: Its antigen remains unidentified.

This TCR came from a young man in good health and CMV-seropositive. Specimen: PBMCs. The chain joins TRBV5-6 to TRBJ1-4; 7 positions agree with TRBD1. Here the CDR3 DNA reads TGTGCCAGCAGCCCCCGACAGGGAGTGGCGGAAAAACTGTTTTTT. Its translation: CASSPRQGVAEKLFF.